This entry describes one TCR beta chain. Its antigen is not known. UMIs were attached via template switching, each with a 6-nucleotide sample barcode. TCRdb reprocessed the 5' RACE reads and keeps a single row for each CDR3 protein, giving no DNA. Its table records fewer than 110,000 distinct CDR3 sequences. This CDR3 has 13 residues. Per the germline V gene, CDR1 is SGHTA and CDR2 is FQGNSA. The data are from a study of monozygotic twins with inflammatory bowel disease. General study points: Clonotype overlap with others was lower in IBD patients than in healthy twins, a difference that was greatest with disease activity.

The chain joins TRBV7-2 to TRBJ1-1; checking the TCRdb D call of TRBD1 is not possible without DNA. Sequences were obtained from blood. The sequence was collected from a human donor with ulcerative colitis or Crohn's disease, or a healthy co-twin of an affected twin (not recorded which). CDR3 sequence: CASNRDRNTEAFF.